The source of this T cell receptor beta chain is a study of T cell repertoires in aging, cancer and after chemotherapy (dated by TCRdb to the late 2010s). In terms of the full investigation: Donors were distributed across six age groups ranging from 30 or younger to 70 or older, with at least three individuals included per group. To look at immunoaging and at how T cells reconstitute after chemotherapy, the study profiled TCR beta repertoires in peripheral blood from both healthy donors and cancer patients. Healthy donor control TCR repertoires were recorded over several months to years and showed clear clonal overlap across re-sampling. In total, the full dataset held about 8.8 million TCR reads. Alongside some 96 healthy donors serving as a reference group, the cohort included 200 to 250 cancer patients, of whom roughly 91 had hematological cancers and more than 120 had solid cancers. Overall study outcomes, separate from this receptor: The authors noted that the repertoire data do not allow conclusions about immunological memory after chemotherapy. Untreated patients with hematological or solid cancers showed significantly lower blood TCR diversity and higher clonality than age-matched healthy donors. Median generation probability increased over the chemotherapy interval in both cancer cohorts, suggesting repertoire reconstitution through rebound thymic output. In healthy donors, the decline in TCR diversity with age was mainly explained by loss of richness, whereas in cancer patients loss of evenness was also found to contribute.

Only a few counts were recorded for this clonotype. This receptor's antigen is unknown. Base qualities are not at hand, and no much larger clone is one base apart. Multiplex touch-down PCR with a mixed TRB-A/B primer pool was used to amplify rearranged TRB sequences covering the V, D and J segments. Two consecutive PCR reactions with Phusion HS II polymerase added Illumina adapters and sample indices to the amplicons. Amplicons were gel-purified with the NucleoSpin Gel and PCR Clean-up kit, then checked with Qubit and an Agilent 2100 Bioanalyzer. The libraries were sequenced on an Illumina MiSeq with 600-cycle, single-indexed, paired-end runs. The study's processing was this. MiXCR versions 2.12 and 3.0.5 were used to process TRB sequences. Each unique CDR3 nucleotide sequence was counted as one clone, and only productive sequences with at least two reads were retained. Shannon diversity, evenness, clonality (one minus evenness), and alpha-parameterized diversity profiles from alpha 0 to 5 were included as repertoire metrics. The IGoR algorithm was used to compute generation probabilities of clones in paired pre- and post-chemotherapy samples. TCRdb trimmed the raw reads at Q25, called clones with MiXCR and kept productive beta chains. Records with the same CDR3 protein are collapsed into one entry carrying the most frequent genes and DNA. V and J calls and clone size were set by TCRdb, not the authors. For this sample the table gives about 12,000 distinct CDR3 sequences, of which less than 25% were detected only once. 5% to 6% of the sample is taken by the ten largest.

Its CDR3 holds 16 amino acids, cysteine through phenylalanine. The kept DNA is CDR3 alone, 48 bases in frame from the first base. Deletion took 3 bases off V and 0 bases off J, with a span of 14 bases between the germline ends. CDR1 and CDR2 are drawn from the germline V gene: KGHSH, LQKENI. TCR beta rearrangements were amplified from genomic DNA isolated from peripheral blood, not from sorted cells or RNA. What was sequenced was blood. This sequence was found in a human donor in good health. The chain was built from TRBV18 and TRBJ1-1; the D gene cannot be resolved reliably. The CDR3: CASSPGIGSMNTEAFF. Here is the DNA: TGTGCCAGCTCACCGGGGATTGGCAGTATGAACACTGAAGCTTTCTTT.